This TCR beta chain was captured by sequencing in a study of T cells after yellow fever vaccination. Study-level points and caveats: A large majority of primary-vaccination clones showed up again after the booster (about 96% CD4, 75% to 90% CD8). Within the sorted memory subsets, almost all vaccine-responding clonotypes could not be detected on day 0.

V lost 2 bases and J lost 7, with 9 bases in between. Germline V gene lookup returns CDR1 MNHEY and CDR2 SVGEGT. The CDR3 is 13 amino acids. This clonotype showed up many times. Using its own MiXCR run on the 5' RACE reads, TCRdb lists one record per CDR3 protein. The table records 20,000 to 25,000 distinct CDR3 sequences, 5.2% of them present only once. This chain joins TRBV6-2 or TRBV6-3 and TRBJ1-5, with D possibly matching TRBD1 (5 bases). The receptor comes from a young man who received the YFV17D yellow fever vaccine. Here the sequenced sample was PBMCs, either bulk or a sorted T-cell subset (CD4+, CD8+, memory, or dextramer-sorted; not recorded which), taken 35 to 50 days after the first yellow fever vaccination. In DNA, the CDR3 is TGTGCCAGCAGTTACGTGGGGGGACAGCCCCAGCATTTT. Residues: CASSYVGGQPQHF.